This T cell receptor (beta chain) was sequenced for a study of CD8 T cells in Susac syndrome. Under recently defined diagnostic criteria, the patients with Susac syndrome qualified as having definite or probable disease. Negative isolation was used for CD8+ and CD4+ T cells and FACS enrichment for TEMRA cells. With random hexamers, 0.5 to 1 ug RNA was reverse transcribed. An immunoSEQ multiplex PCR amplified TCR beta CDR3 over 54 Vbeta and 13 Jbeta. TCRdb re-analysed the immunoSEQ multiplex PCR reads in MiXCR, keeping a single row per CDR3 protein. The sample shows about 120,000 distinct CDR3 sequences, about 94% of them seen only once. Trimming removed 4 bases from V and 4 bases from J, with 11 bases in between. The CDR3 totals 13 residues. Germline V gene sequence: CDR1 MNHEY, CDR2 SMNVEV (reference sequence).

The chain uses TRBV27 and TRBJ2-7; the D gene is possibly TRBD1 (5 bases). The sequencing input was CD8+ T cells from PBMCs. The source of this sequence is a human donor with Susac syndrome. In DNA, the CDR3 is TGTGCCAGCAGTTCAACCAGGGTTTACGAGCAGTACTTC. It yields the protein CASSSTRVYEQYF.